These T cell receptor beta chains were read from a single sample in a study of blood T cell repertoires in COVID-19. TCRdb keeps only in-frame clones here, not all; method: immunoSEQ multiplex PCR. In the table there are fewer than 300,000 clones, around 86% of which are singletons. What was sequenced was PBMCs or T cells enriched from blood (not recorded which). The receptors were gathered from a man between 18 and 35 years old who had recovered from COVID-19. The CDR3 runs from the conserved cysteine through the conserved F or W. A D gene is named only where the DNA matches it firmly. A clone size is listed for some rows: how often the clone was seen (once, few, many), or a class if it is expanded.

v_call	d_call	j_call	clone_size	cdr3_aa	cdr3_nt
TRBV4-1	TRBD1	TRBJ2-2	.	CASRLGQGQSTGELFF	TGCGCCAGCAGACTCGGACAGGGACAGAGTACCGGGGAGCTGTTTTTT
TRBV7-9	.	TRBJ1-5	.	CASSLDSLPNQPQHF	TGTGCCAGCAGCTTAGACAGCCTCCCCAATCAGCCCCAGCATTTT
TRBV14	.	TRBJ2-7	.	CASRHTGYEQYF	TGTGCCAGCAGACACACGGGCTACGAGCAGTACTTC
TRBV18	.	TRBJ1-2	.	CASSPGRLPPEDYTF	TGTGCCAGCTCACCAGGGAGGCTGCCCCCGGAAGACTACACCTTC
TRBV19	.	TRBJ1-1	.	CASRILSGAEAFF	TGTGCCAGTAGGATTCTGTCAGGGGCTGAAGCTTTCTTT
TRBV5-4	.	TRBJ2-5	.	CASSPGGAKETQYF	TGTGCCAGCAGCCCCGGGGGTGCCAAAGAGACCCAGTACTTC
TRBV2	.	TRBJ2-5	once	CASSEWAGASEETQYF	TGTGCCAGCAGTGAATGGGCAGGGGCTTCTGAGGAGACCCAGTACTTC
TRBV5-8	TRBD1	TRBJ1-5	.	CASSLGTGVGQPQHF	TGTGCCAGCAGCTTGGGGACAGGGGTTGGTCAGCCCCAGCATTTT
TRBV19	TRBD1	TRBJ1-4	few	CASSTQGAREKLFF	TGTGCCAGTAGTACACAGGGGGCCAGAGAAAAACTGTTTTTT
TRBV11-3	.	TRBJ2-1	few	CASSLGGSNEQFF	TGTGCCAGCAGCTTAGGGGGCTCCAATGAGCAGTTCTTC
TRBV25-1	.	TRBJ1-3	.	CASSLGGTGNTIYF	TGTGCCAGCAGTCTCGGGGGAACGGGAAACACCATATATTTT
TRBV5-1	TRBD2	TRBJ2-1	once	CASSSLAGDADEQFF	TGCGCCAGCAGCTCCCTAGCGGGAGATGCTGATGAGCAGTTCTTC
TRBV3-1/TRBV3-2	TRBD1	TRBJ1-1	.	CASSQDLQGGFAEAFF	TGTGCCAGCAGCCAAGATCTCCAGGGGGGTTTCGCTGAAGCTTTCTTT
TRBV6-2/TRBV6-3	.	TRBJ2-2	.	CASSYLPTENTGELFF	TGTGCCAGCAGTTACCTCCCGACAGAAAACACCGGGGAGCTGTTTTTT
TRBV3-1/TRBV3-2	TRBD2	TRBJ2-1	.	CASSQLLAPQAGEQFF	TGTGCCAGCAGCCAATTACTAGCGCCGCAAGCAGGGGAGCAGTTCTTC
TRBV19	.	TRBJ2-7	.	CASTAGAEYEQYF	TGTGCCAGTACCGCGGGGGCAGAATACGAGCAGTACTTC
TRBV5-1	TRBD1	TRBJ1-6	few	CASSWGQGGNSPLHF	TGCGCCAGCAGCTGGGGACAGGGTGGTAATTCACCCCTCCACTTT
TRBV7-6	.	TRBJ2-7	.	CASSLEAEIPTNYEQYF	TGTGCCAGCAGCTTGGAAGCGGAAATCCCCACCAACTACGAGCAGTACTTC
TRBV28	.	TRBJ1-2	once	CASSLTSYGYTF	TGTGCCAGCAGTTTAACCAGCTATGGCTACACCTTC
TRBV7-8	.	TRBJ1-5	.	CASSSTSLDQPQHF	TGTGCCAGCAGCTCGACATCGTTGGATCAGCCCCAGCATTTT
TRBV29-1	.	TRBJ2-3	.	CSVGDFGNRVDDTQYF	TGCAGCGTTGGGGATTTCGGGAACAGGGTCGACGATACGCAGTATTTT
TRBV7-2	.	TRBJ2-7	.	CASRRIPGLETYEQYF	TGTGCCAGCAGACGAATACCGGGACTGGAGACCTACGAGCAGTACTTC
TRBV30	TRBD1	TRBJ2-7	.	CAWTHGQGLVYEQYF	TGTGCCTGGACTCACGGACAGGGATTGGTCTACGAGCAGTACTTC
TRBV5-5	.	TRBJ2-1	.	CASSFETGSGYNEQFF	TGTGCCAGCAGCTTCGAGACAGGATCAGGCTACAATGAGCAGTTCTTC
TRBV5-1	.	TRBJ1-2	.	CASSLETGGYGYGYTF	TGCGCCAGCAGCTTGGAAACGGGAGGGTACGGCTATGGCTACACCTTC
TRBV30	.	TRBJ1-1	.	CAWSVLSEAFF	TGTGCCTGGAGTGTTCTTTCTGAAGCTTTCTTT
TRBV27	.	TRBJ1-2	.	CASSLYSSYGYTF	TGTGCCAGCAGTTTATATAGTAGCTATGGCTACACCTTC
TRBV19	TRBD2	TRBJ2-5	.	CASSTLAGGRETQYF	TGTGCCAGTAGTACCCTAGCGGGGGGTAGAGAGACCCAGTACTTC
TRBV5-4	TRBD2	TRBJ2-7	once	CASSFLAGESYEQYF	TGTGCCAGCAGCTTCCTAGCGGGGGAGTCCTACGAGCAGTACTTC
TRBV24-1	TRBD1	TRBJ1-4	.	CATSDPGQGQEKLFF	TGTGCCACCAGTGACCCGGGACAGGGGCAGGAAAAACTGTTTTTT
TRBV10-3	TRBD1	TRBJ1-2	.	CAISGGTGKYGYTF	TGTGCCATCAGTGGGGGGACAGGCAAATATGGCTACACCTTC
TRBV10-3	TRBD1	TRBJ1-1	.	CAISEGQGQGTEAFF	TGTGCCATCAGTGAGGGACAGGGACAGGGCACTGAAGCTTTCTTT
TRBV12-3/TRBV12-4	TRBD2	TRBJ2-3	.	CATSGADTQYF	TGTGCCACTAGCGGGGCAGATACGCAGTATTTT
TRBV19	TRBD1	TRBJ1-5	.	CASSITGGWLPQHF	TGTGCCAGTAGTATCACAGGGGGGTGGTTGCCCCAGCATTTT
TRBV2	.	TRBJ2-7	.	CASSEGGNEQYF	TGTGCCAGCAGTGAGGGGGGAAACGAGCAGTACTTC
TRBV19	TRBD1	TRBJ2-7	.	CATTGGTGRRKQYF	TGTGCCACCACAGGAGGGACAGGCCGTAGGAAGCAGTACTTC
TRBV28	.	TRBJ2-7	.	CASSPTGSLAYEQYF	TGTGCCAGCAGTCCCACAGGGTCCCTTGCCTACGAGCAGTACTTC
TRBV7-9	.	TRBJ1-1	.	CASSPPRAGPTEAFF	TGTGCCAGCAGCCCACCAAGGGCAGGGCCCACTGAAGCTTTCTTT
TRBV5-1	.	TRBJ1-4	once	CASSLTVTNEKLFF	TGCGCCAGCAGCCTGACAGTAACTAATGAAAAACTGTTTTTT
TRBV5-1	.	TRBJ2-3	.	CASSLDRRDTQYF	TGCGCCAGCAGCTTGGACAGGCGGGATACGCAGTATTTT
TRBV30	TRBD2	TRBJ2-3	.	CAWSPTSGGADTQYF	TGTGCCTGGAGTCCGACTAGCGGGGGGGCAGATACGCAGTATTTT
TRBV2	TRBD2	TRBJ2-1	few	CASSGLVNEQFF	TGTGCCAGCAGCGGACTAGTGAATGAGCAGTTCTTC
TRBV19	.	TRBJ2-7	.	CASSIVGTSYEQYF	TGTGCCAGTAGTATAGTCGGGACATCGTACGAGCAGTACTTC
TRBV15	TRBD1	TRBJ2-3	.	CATSRDGARGGGTQYF	TGTGCCACCAGCAGAGATGGGGCGAGAGGGGGCGGAACGCAGTATTTT
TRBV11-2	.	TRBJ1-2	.	CASSLDPALQAAYGYTF	TGTGCCAGCAGCTTAGATCCCGCCTTACAGGCCGCCTATGGCTACACCTTC
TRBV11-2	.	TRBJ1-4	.	CASSILGRGTFNEKLFF	TGTGCCAGCAGCATATTGGGCAGGGGAACCTTTAATGAAAAACTGTTTTTT
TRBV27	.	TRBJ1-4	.	CASSLRGANEKLFF	TGTGCCAGCAGTTTGCGAGGTGCTAATGAAAAACTGTTTTTT
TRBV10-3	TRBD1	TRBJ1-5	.	CAISESRTGRVGYNQPQHF	TGTGCCATCAGTGAGTCACGGACAGGGCGGGTCGGATACAATCAGCCCCAGCATTTT
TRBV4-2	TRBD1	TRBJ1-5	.	CASSQTIQGTQPQHF	TGTGCCAGCAGCCAAACCATACAGGGGACGCAGCCCCAGCATTTT
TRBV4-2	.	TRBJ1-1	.	CASSQERIQGWTEAFF	TGTGCCAGCAGCCAAGAGAGGATTCAGGGGTGGACTGAAGCTTTCTTT
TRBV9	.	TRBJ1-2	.	CASSVDSSPSANYGYTF	TGTGCCAGCAGCGTAGACAGCAGTCCATCAGCAAACTATGGCTACACCTTC
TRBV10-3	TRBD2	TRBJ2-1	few	CAITQAGGKENEQFF	TGTGCCATCACCCAAGCGGGAGGAAAGGAAAATGAGCAGTTCTTC
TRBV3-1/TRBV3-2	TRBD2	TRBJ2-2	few	CASSQDLAGGYTGELFF	TGTGCCAGCAGCCAAGATCTAGCGGGGGGCTACACCGGGGAGCTGTTTTTT
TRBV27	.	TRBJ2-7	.	CASTSRGEQYF	TGTGCCAGCACTAGTCGAGGAGAGCAGTACTTC